The rows below give T cell receptor beta chains drawn from one sample of a study of Graves' ophthalmopathy and Graves' hyperthyroidism. TCRdb re-analysed the multiplex PCR reads in MiXCR, keeping a single row per CDR3 protein. There are 350,000 to 400,000 distinct CDR3 sequences in the sample; just over 15% occur only once, and 5.5% to 7% lies in the top ten. Sequencing was carried out using peripheral blood. The receptor source for this set is a woman in her late teens or twenties with stable Graves' hyperthyroidism. Both conserved end residues are part of each CDR3. Each record gives: CDR3 length, V gene, clone size, D gene, J gene, CDR3 DNA, CDR3 protein. A D gene is named only where the DNA matches it firmly. The size field is filled for only some rows; it gives once, few, many or a size class.

CDR3 length: 14; V gene: TRBV6-1; clone size: many; D gene: TRBD1; J gene: TRBJ1-2; CDR3 DNA: TGTGCCAGCAGTGACTGGGGACAGGCACACGGCTACACCTTC; CDR3 protein: CASSDWGQAHGYTF
CDR3 length: 15; V gene: TRBV24-1; clone size: many; D gene: TRBD1; J gene: TRBJ2-5; CDR3 DNA: TGTGCCACCAGTGATGGACAGGGAAGTATCGAGACCCAGTACTTC; CDR3 protein: CATSDGQGSIETQYF
CDR3 length: 12; V gene: TRBV10-2; clone size: many; D gene: NA; J gene: TRBJ1-1; CDR3 DNA: TGCGCCGCAGAGGGGGTAAACACTGAAGCTTTCTTT; CDR3 protein: CAAEGVNTEAFF
CDR3 length: 14; V gene: TRBV5-1; clone size: many; D gene: NA; J gene: TRBJ2-7; CDR3 DNA: TGCGCCAGCAGCCCTACTCCGGCTAACGACGAGCAGTACTTC; CDR3 protein: CASSPTPANDEQYF
CDR3 length: 17; V gene: TRBV2; clone size: many; D gene: NA; J gene: TRBJ1-1; CDR3 DNA: TGTGCCAGCAGTGCCCCCCCGGGGGAGAACCTGGGCACTGAAGCTTTCTTT; CDR3 protein: CASSAPPGENLGTEAFF
CDR3 length: 14; V gene: TRBV19; clone size: many; D gene: TRBD1; J gene: TRBJ1-1; CDR3 DNA: TGTGCCAGTACAGGGACAGGGGGGAACACTGAAGCTTTCTTT; CDR3 protein: CASTGTGGNTEAFF
CDR3 length: 16; V gene: TRBV6-2/TRBV6-3; clone size: few; D gene: NA; J gene: TRBJ1-5; CDR3 DNA: TGTGCCAGCAGACCCGGGACAACCGGGTTTCGTCAGCCCCAGCATTTT; CDR3 protein: CASRPGTTGFRQPQHF
CDR3 length: 13; V gene: TRBV2; clone size: many; D gene: NA; J gene: TRBJ1-6; CDR3 DNA: TGTGCCAGTACAGGGATGTCCGATTCACCCCTCCACTTT; CDR3 protein: CASTGMSDSPLHF
CDR3 length: 13; V gene: TRBV29-1; clone size: many; D gene: NA; J gene: TRBJ1-1; CDR3 DNA: TGCAGCGTTGAACAGGGGTTGGGCACTGAAGCTTTCTTT; CDR3 protein: CSVEQGLGTEAFF
CDR3 length: 18; V gene: TRBV27; clone size: few; D gene: TRBD2; J gene: TRBJ2-2; CDR3 DNA: TGTGCCAGCAGTCCCTCACGACTAGCGGGGGGGGGAACCGGGGAGCTGTTTTTT; CDR3 protein: CASSPSRLAGGGTGELFF
CDR3 length: 15; V gene: TRBV11-2; clone size: many; D gene: TRBD1; J gene: TRBJ2-7; CDR3 DNA: TGTGCCAGCAGCTTAGGCTGGACAGGGACCTACGAGCAGTACTTC; CDR3 protein: CASSLGWTGTYEQYF
CDR3 length: 12; V gene: TRBV7-2; clone size: many; D gene: NA; J gene: TRBJ2-7; CDR3 DNA: TGTGCCAGCAGCTTCGCCGGCTACGAGCAGTACTTC; CDR3 protein: CASSFAGYEQYF
CDR3 length: 15; V gene: TRBV15; clone size: many; D gene: NA; J gene: TRBJ1-2; CDR3 DNA: TGTGCCACCAGCAGAGAATTGACAGCCTACTATGGCTACACCTTC; CDR3 protein: CATSRELTAYYGYTF
CDR3 length: 12; V gene: TRBV20-1; clone size: many; D gene: NA; J gene: TRBJ1-1; CDR3 DNA: TGCAGTGCTAGAGAGGGGGGGGATCAAACTTTCTTT; CDR3 protein: CSAREGGDQTFF
CDR3 length: 15; V gene: TRBV12-3/TRBV12-4; clone size: NA; D gene: TRBD2; J gene: TRBJ2-2; CDR3 DNA: TGTGCCAGCAGTTTGAAAGCGGGGGTGCCCGGGGAGCTGTTTTTT; CDR3 protein: CASSLKAGVPGELFF
CDR3 length: 14; V gene: TRBV5-1; clone size: many; D gene: NA; J gene: TRBJ1-1; CDR3 DNA: TGCGCCAGCAGCCGGTCTCTCATGAACACTGAAGCTTTCTTT; CDR3 protein: CASSRSLMNTEAFF
CDR3 length: 17; V gene: TRBV11-2; clone size: few; D gene: NA; J gene: TRBJ1-5; CDR3 DNA: TGTGCCAGCAGCTTAGACGCGCGGGGCAACGTGATTCAGCCCCAGCATTTT; CDR3 protein: CASSLDARGNVIQPQHF
CDR3 length: 14; V gene: TRBV7-2; clone size: many; D gene: NA; J gene: TRBJ1-5; CDR3 DNA: TGTGCCAGCAGCGGGATCTATAGCAATCAGCCCCAGCATTTT; CDR3 protein: CASSGIYSNQPQHF
CDR3 length: 15; V gene: TRBV12-3/TRBV12-4; clone size: many; D gene: NA; J gene: TRBJ2-4; CDR3 DNA: TGTGCCAGCAGTTTCGCCCGGGGGCCGGGGAACATTCAGTACTTC; CDR3 protein: CASSFARGPGNIQYF
CDR3 length: 14; V gene: TRBV12-3/TRBV12-4; clone size: NA; D gene: NA; J gene: TRBJ1-3; CDR3 DNA: TGTGCCAGCACCATCGAGGTCTCTGGAAACACCATATATTTT; CDR3 protein: CASTIEVSGNTIYF
CDR3 length: 17; V gene: TRBV11-1; clone size: NA; D gene: TRBD1; J gene: TRBJ2-4; CDR3 DNA: TGTGCCAGCAGCTGGGACAGGGCGCCGTCGACCAAAAACATTCAGTACTTC; CDR3 protein: CASSWDRAPSTKNIQYF
CDR3 length: 18; V gene: TRBV4-2; clone size: many; D gene: TRBD2; J gene: TRBJ2-5; CDR3 DNA: TGTGCCAGCAGCCAAGATGGTCTAGCGGGGGCCTCGGGAGAGACCCAGTACTTC; CDR3 protein: CASSQDGLAGASGETQYF
CDR3 length: 14; V gene: TRBV6-1; clone size: many; D gene: NA; J gene: TRBJ1-1; CDR3 DNA: TGTGCCAGCAGTGAGGGTCGTATGAACACTGAAGCTTTCTTT; CDR3 protein: CASSEGRMNTEAFF
CDR3 length: 11; V gene: TRBV12-3/TRBV12-4; clone size: many; D gene: NA; J gene: TRBJ1-1; CDR3 DNA: TGTGCCAGCACTTTAGGCCCTGAAGCTTTCTTT; CDR3 protein: CASTLGPEAFF
CDR3 length: 15; V gene: TRBV15; clone size: many; D gene: NA; J gene: TRBJ1-2; CDR3 DNA: TGTGCCACCAGCAGGGACTCCAGAATCACCTATGGCTACACCTTC; CDR3 protein: CATSRDSRITYGYTF
CDR3 length: 16; V gene: TRBV4-1; clone size: NA; D gene: NA; J gene: TRBJ2-4; CDR3 DNA: TGCGCCAGCAGCCAATCCCCTCTCTTAGCCAAAAACATTCAGTACTTC; CDR3 protein: CASSQSPLLAKNIQYF
CDR3 length: 16; V gene: TRBV19; clone size: few; D gene: TRBD2; J gene: TRBJ2-1; CDR3 DNA: TGTGCCAGTAGTATAGGTACGCTCCGGGGGGTCGGTGAGCAGTTCTTC; CDR3 protein: CASSIGTLRGVGEQFF
CDR3 length: 15; V gene: TRBV12-3/TRBV12-4; clone size: many; D gene: TRBD1; J gene: TRBJ2-5; CDR3 DNA: TGTGCCAGCAGTGTACGACAGGGGGTAGGGGAGACCCAGTACTTC; CDR3 protein: CASSVRQGVGETQYF
CDR3 length: 16; V gene: TRBV6-1; clone size: many; D gene: NA; J gene: TRBJ1-5; CDR3 DNA: TGTGCCAGCAGCCCGGTGCAGTCGCTCAGCAATCAGCCCCAGCATTTT; CDR3 protein: CASSPVQSLSNQPQHF
CDR3 length: 13; V gene: TRBV6-2/TRBV6-3; clone size: few; D gene: NA; J gene: TRBJ1-5; CDR3 DNA: TGTGCCAGCAATGCGGGGGGGGCTCAGCCCCAGCATTTT; CDR3 protein: CASNAGGAQPQHF
CDR3 length: 16; V gene: TRBV12-3/TRBV12-4; clone size: many; D gene: NA; J gene: TRBJ1-3; CDR3 DNA: TGTGCCAGCAGTTTAGTATCGGCGGTCTCTGGAAACACCATATATTTT; CDR3 protein: CASSLVSAVSGNTIYF
CDR3 length: 16; V gene: TRBV6-1; clone size: many; D gene: NA; J gene: TRBJ2-7; CDR3 DNA: TGTGCCAGCACCTTACCGCGGGGCCATCCGCCCTACGAGCAGTACTTC; CDR3 protein: CASTLPRGHPPYEQYF
CDR3 length: 13; V gene: TRBV6-2/TRBV6-3; clone size: many; D gene: NA; J gene: TRBJ1-2; CDR3 DNA: TGTGCCAGCACCACGGTGGTCCTCTATGGCTACACCTTC; CDR3 protein: CASTTVVLYGYTF
CDR3 length: 16; V gene: TRBV5-1; clone size: few; D gene: NA; J gene: TRBJ2-5; CDR3 DNA: TGCGCCAGCAGCTTGGTAACGCCCTGGGAGGAAGAGACCCAGTACTTC; CDR3 protein: CASSLVTPWEEETQYF
CDR3 length: 16; V gene: TRBV7-2; clone size: many; D gene: NA; J gene: TRBJ2-4; CDR3 DNA: TGTGCCAGCAGCTTAGGGGTCGGAACTCCCAAAAACATTCAGTACTTC; CDR3 protein: CASSLGVGTPKNIQYF
CDR3 length: 14; V gene: TRBV29-1; clone size: many; D gene: TRBD1; J gene: TRBJ1-2; CDR3 DNA: TGCAGCGTTGCCTCCAGGGGGTCGGACTATGGCTACACCTTC; CDR3 protein: CSVASRGSDYGYTF
CDR3 length: 15; V gene: TRBV12-3/TRBV12-4; clone size: many; D gene: NA; J gene: TRBJ2-5; CDR3 DNA: TGTGCCAGCAGTTTAACACGGGGCGACCAAGAGACCCAGTACTTC; CDR3 protein: CASSLTRGDQETQYF
CDR3 length: 15; V gene: TRBV12-3/TRBV12-4; clone size: many; D gene: NA; J gene: TRBJ1-1; CDR3 DNA: TGTGCCAGCAGTCAGGGTGCGGTCATGAACACTGAAGCTTTCTTT; CDR3 protein: CASSQGAVMNTEAFF
CDR3 length: 13; V gene: TRBV20-1; clone size: NA; D gene: NA; J gene: TRBJ2-2; CDR3 DNA: TGCAGTGCTAGGGAGGGTGAGACCGGGGAGCTGTTTTTT; CDR3 protein: CSAREGETGELFF
CDR3 length: 12; V gene: TRBV13; clone size: many; D gene: TRBD2; J gene: TRBJ2-7; CDR3 DNA: TGTGCCAGCAGCACCCCGGGGGGAGAGCAGTACTTC; CDR3 protein: CASSTPGGEQYF
CDR3 length: 17; V gene: TRBV27; clone size: NA; D gene: NA; J gene: TRBJ2-5; CDR3 DNA: TGTGCCAGCAGTTTAGGGTGGGCCGGACACAAGCAAGAGACACAGTACTTC; CDR3 protein: CASSLGWAGHKQETQYF
CDR3 length: 14; V gene: TRBV6-2/TRBV6-3; clone size: many; D gene: NA; J gene: TRBJ2-7; CDR3 DNA: TGTGCCAGCAGTTCACCAGGCGGTACCTACGAGCAGTACTTC; CDR3 protein: CASSSPGGTYEQYF
CDR3 length: 13; V gene: TRBV7-2; clone size: many; D gene: NA; J gene: TRBJ1-1; CDR3 DNA: TGTGCCAGCGATTGGAAGGGGTCCACTGAAGCTTTCTTT; CDR3 protein: CASDWKGSTEAFF
CDR3 length: 17; V gene: TRBV20-1; clone size: many; D gene: TRBD2; J gene: TRBJ2-5; CDR3 DNA: TGCAGTGCTAGAGATTGGACTAGCGGGGGGGTACAAGAGACCCAGTACTTC; CDR3 protein: CSARDWTSGGVQETQYF
CDR3 length: 13; V gene: TRBV6-1; clone size: many; D gene: NA; J gene: TRBJ1-2; CDR3 DNA: TGTGCCAGCAGTGTTGGAGGGGGATATGGCTACACCTTC; CDR3 protein: CASSVGGGYGYTF
CDR3 length: 18; V gene: TRBV12-3/TRBV12-4; clone size: many; D gene: TRBD1; J gene: TRBJ1-1; CDR3 DNA: TGTGCCAGCCATAACCGGGGCAGGGGGTTGGCCATGAACACTGAAGCTTTCTTT; CDR3 protein: CASHNRGRGLAMNTEAFF
CDR3 length: 15; V gene: TRBV6-2/TRBV6-3; clone size: many; D gene: TRBD1; J gene: TRBJ1-5; CDR3 DNA: TGTGCCAGCAGGGCAGCAGGGGGGATTAATCAGCCCCAGCATTTT; CDR3 protein: CASRAAGGINQPQHF
CDR3 length: 14; V gene: TRBV19; clone size: NA; D gene: TRBD1; J gene: TRBJ2-2; CDR3 DNA: TGTGCCAGTACCATACCGACAGGGCCGGGGGAGCTGTTTTTT; CDR3 protein: CASTIPTGPGELFF
CDR3 length: 14; V gene: TRBV11-2; clone size: many; D gene: TRBD1; J gene: TRBJ2-5; CDR3 DNA: TGTGCCAGCAGCCCCACCGGGACAGCAGAGACCCAGTACTTC; CDR3 protein: CASSPTGTAETQYF
CDR3 length: 16; V gene: TRBV4-2; clone size: once; D gene: TRBD1; J gene: TRBJ1-2; CDR3 DNA: TGTGCCAGCAGCCAAGAACGGGACAGGGGAAACTATGGCTACACCTTC; CDR3 protein: CASSQERDRGNYGYTF
CDR3 length: 16; V gene: TRBV28; clone size: many; D gene: NA; J gene: TRBJ2-5; CDR3 DNA: TGTGCCAGCAGTTTCTACCACCGAACGGGACGAGAGACCCAGTACTTC; CDR3 protein: CASSFYHRTGRETQYF
CDR3 length: 15; V gene: TRBV6-2/TRBV6-3; clone size: NA; D gene: NA; J gene: TRBJ1-1; CDR3 DNA: TGTGCCAGCAGTTCCCGGTCCGTTGGGAACACTGAAGCTTTCTTT; CDR3 protein: CASSSRSVGNTEAFF
CDR3 length: 15; V gene: TRBV12-3/TRBV12-4; clone size: NA; D gene: TRBD1; J gene: TRBJ1-1; CDR3 DNA: TGTGCCAGCACGGACCAGGGGGCGCTGGGCACTGAAGCTTTCTTT; CDR3 protein: CASTDQGALGTEAFF
CDR3 length: 17; V gene: TRBV4-2; clone size: NA; D gene: TRBD1; J gene: TRBJ2-2; CDR3 DNA: TGTGCCAGCAGCCAAGATAATAACAGGGGGGTGAGCGGGGAGCTGTTTTTT; CDR3 protein: CASSQDNNRGVSGELFF
CDR3 length: 17; V gene: TRBV10-1; clone size: few; D gene: NA; J gene: TRBJ2-6; CDR3 DNA: TGCGCCAGGCCATGGAACCTAAAGCCCTCTGGGGCCAACGTCCTGACTTTC; CDR3 protein: CARPWNLKPSGANVLTF